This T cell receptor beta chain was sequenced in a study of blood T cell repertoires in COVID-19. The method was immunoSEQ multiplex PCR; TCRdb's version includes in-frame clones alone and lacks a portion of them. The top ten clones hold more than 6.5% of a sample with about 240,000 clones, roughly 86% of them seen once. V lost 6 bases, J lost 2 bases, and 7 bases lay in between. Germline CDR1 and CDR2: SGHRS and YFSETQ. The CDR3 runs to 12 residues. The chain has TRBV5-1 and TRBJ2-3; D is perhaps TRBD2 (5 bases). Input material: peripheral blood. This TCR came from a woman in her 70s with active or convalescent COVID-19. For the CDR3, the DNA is TGCGCCAGCAAGGACTCCACAGATACGCAGTATTTT. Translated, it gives CASKDSTDTQYF.